The 28 T cell receptor beta chains below were found in one sample sequenced in a study of human T cells and chemical hapten exposure. TCRdb re-called the RACE reads with MiXCR, one entry per CDR3 protein. The table records roughly 100,000 distinct CDR3 sequences, about 9.3% of them present only once. This sample's time point: patch test 2, 6 weeks after DPC sensitization. Stated treatment: therapeutic diphenylcyclopropenone sensitization with weekly scalp DPC. The material sequenced was whole blood, taken in connection with sensitization to the hapten diphenylcyclopropenone (DPC). All receptors come from a middle-aged woman with alopecia areata. Some clones in this sample may be carry-over from other donors' samples.

The chain couples TRBV12-3 or TRBV12-4 to TRBJ1-5; TRBD1 aligns across 7 bases. After removal of 6 bases from V and 4 bases from J, the junction contained 12 bases not matched to a gene. The CDR3 covers 16 residues. The CDR3 protein is CASSQGDRSLNQPQHF. The CDR3 nucleotides are TGTGCCAGCAGCCAGGGGGACAGAAGTTTGAATCAGCCCCAGCATTTT.

There are a few counts of this clonotype. The chain employs TRBV7-6 and TRBJ2-3, with D hard to call. CDR3 length: 13 residues. Trimming removed 2 bases from V and 2 bases from J, with 5 bases in between. The germline V gene encodes CDR1 SGHVS and CDR2 FNYEAQ. CDR3 residues: CASSLSLTDTQYF. The CDR3 DNA follows: TGTGCCAGCAGCTTATCCCTCACAGATACGCAGTATTTT.

This clonotype was counted many times. The chain is built from TRBV20-1 and TRBJ1-6; TRBD1 aligns across 9 bases. V was clipped by 6 bases and J by 5 bases; unmatched bases: 5. The CDR3 contains 14 residues. Germline V gene sequence: CDR1 DFQATT, CDR2 SNEGSKA (reference sequence). The CDR3 region is CSARTGANNSPLHF. DNA for the CDR3: TGCAGTGCCCGGACAGGGGCCAATAATTCACCCCTCCACTTT.

This sequence joins TRBV28 and TRBJ2-1, with 13 bases that match TRBD2. Trimming at V came to 5 bases and at J to 7 bases, leaving 8 bases not matched to a gene. Germline V gene data show CDR1 as MDHEN and CDR2 as SYDVKM. CDR3 length equals 16 residues. The CDR3 nucleotides read TGTGCCAGCAGTCCTGCCGGGACTAGCGGGATGAATGAGCAGTTCTTC. Translating it yields CASSPAGTSGMNEQFF.

In its sample, this clonotype was seen a few times. The V call is TRBV28, the J call TRBJ1-1; D not certain. In germline, CDR1 is MDHEN, CDR2 SYDVKM. The CDR3 runs 14 residues. V shed 8 bases and J shed 1 base, with 14 bases lying between them. The CDR3 loop reads CASGEHPPNTEAFF. The CDR3 nucleotides read TGTGCCAGCGGGGAACACCCCCCGAACACTGAAGCTTTCTTT.

The chain is built from TRBV4-3 and TRBJ2-1, with D maybe TRBD1 (6 bases). V lost 2 bases and J 1 base, leaving 9 bases between the germline ends. This CDR3 has 15 amino acids. CDR1 is LGHNA and CDR2 is YSLEER in the germline V gene. The CDR3 is CASSQSQGSYNEQFF. CDR3 DNA sequence: TGCGCCAGCAGCCAATCTCAGGGGTCCTACAATGAGCAGTTCTTC.

This clonotype was counted a few times. The gene calls are TRBV9 and TRBJ2-1; possibly TRBD2 for D (5 bases). The germline V gene has CDR1 SGDLS and CDR2 YYNGEE. The V gene lost 0 bases and the J gene lost 7 bases, with 11 bases spanning the gap. The CDR3 is made up of 14 amino acids. The CDR3 bases are TGTGCCAGCAGCGTAGGAGGGCGGAAGAATGAGCAGTTCTTC. Its protein product is CASSVGGRKNEQFF. The whole variable domain, filled in from reference TRBV9 and TRBJ2-1, reads DSGVTQTPKHLITATGQRVTLRCSPRSGDLSVYWYQQSLDQGLQFLIQYYNGEERAKGNILERFSAQQFPDLHSELNLSSLELGDSALYFCASSVGGRKNEQFFGPGTRLTVL.

The chain has TRBV7-8 and TRBJ2-5; 7 bases are shared with TRBD1. CDR3 size: 14 residues. J lost 0 bases, V lost 5 bases, and 3 bases had no gene match. Germline CDR1 SGHVS, CDR2 FQNEAQ. CDR3 sequence (DNA): TGTGCCAGCAGCGCTGGGACAGACCAAGAGACCCAGTACTTC. Amino acid sequence: CASSAGTDQETQYF.

This clonotype was counted between two and nine times. The rearrangement joins TRBV20-1 to TRBJ2-5; perhaps TRBD1 as D (6 bases). CDR1 is DFQATT, CDR2 SNEGSKA, per germline (reference sequence). The ends were cut back, 3 bases at V and 1 base at J, with 15 bases in the middle. This CDR3 has 15 amino acids. The CDR3 DNA reads TGCAGTGCTAGGGGGGCCGCGTACCCCCAAGAGACCCAGTACTTC. Translation gives CSARGAAYPQETQYF.

This chain joins TRBV6-6 and TRBJ1-5; D is possibly TRBD1 (6 bases). The V end lost 5 bases, the J end lost 0 bases, and 17 bases lay between the germline ends. This CDR3 has 17 amino acids. Looked up from germline, CDR1 is MNHNY and CDR2 is SVGAGI (reference sequence). In DNA, the CDR3 is TGTGCCAGCAGTCCGTTATTAGGACAGTCTAGCAATCAGCCCCAGCATTTT. Translation: CASSPLLGQSSNQPQHF.

This clonotype showed up just a few times. As DNA, the CDR3 is TGTGCCGGGGGCGGGGTCCCCGGCAATGAGCAGTTCTTC. Amino acids: CAGGGVPGNEQFF. The chain carries TRBV30 and TRBJ2-1, with D perhaps assigned TRBD1 or TRBD2 (6 bases each). Trimming stripped 8 bases from V and 6 bases from J, with 17 bases between. This CDR3 has 13 residues. Germline V gene lookup returns CDR1 GTSNPN and CDR2 SVGIG (reference sequence).

This clonotype was picked up many times. The V call is TRBV4-3, the J call TRBJ1-3; no clear D gene. The CDR3 totals 16 residues. The V and J ends lost 0 bases and 0 bases respectively, with 9 bases between them. Germline V CDR1 and CDR2: LGHNA, YSLEER. Here the CDR3 reads CASSQERLISGNTIYF. The CDR3 region has the DNA TGCGCCAGCAGCCAAGAGAGACTCATCTCTGGAAACACCATATATTTT.

This clonotype came up a few times. V gene TRBV27 combines with J gene TRBJ1-5; no definite D call. V lost 3 bases and J lost 5, with 8 bases in between. Germline V lookup: CDR1 MNHEY, CDR2 SMNVEV (reference sequence). This CDR3 spans 13 amino acids. CDR3 DNA sequence: TGTGCCAGCAGTTTTGGGCCTGATCAGCCCCAGCATTTT. It is translated as CASSFGPDQPQHF.

By share, this clonotype counts as medium-sized. J is TRBJ2-5 and V is TRBV29-1; the D gene is possibly TRBD2 (6 bases). This CDR3 region has 13 residues. Germline CDR1 reads SQVTM; CDR2 reads ANQGSEA. V gave up 7 bases and J gave up 4 bases, with 16 bases separating them. The CDR3 region has the DNA TGCAGCGGTGGGGTCGGGGGAGGAGAGACCCAGTACTTC. Protein: CSGGVGGGETQYF.

This clonotype was counted only a few times. The V call is TRBV5-1, the J call TRBJ2-2, with 8 bases matching TRBD1. J lost 4 bases, V lost 3 bases, and 2 bases had no gene match. Germline V gene data show CDR1 as SGHRS and CDR2 as YFSETQ. This CDR3 comprises 14 residues. In DNA, the CDR3 is TGCGCCAGCAGCTGGACAGGGTCCACCGGGGAGCTGTTTTTT. Translation gives CASSWTGSTGELFF.

The V call is TRBV27, the J call TRBJ1-1; D not resolved. Per the germline V gene, CDR1 is MNHEY and CDR2 is SMNVEV (reference sequence). The CDR3 is made up of 13 amino acids. Deletions cut 2 bases from V and 8 bases from J, with 12 bases between. CDR3 protein: CASSLMGRGEAFF. The DNA of the CDR3 is TGTGCCAGCAGTTTAATGGGTCGAGGAGAAGCTTTCTTT.

This clonotype has more than one count but fewer than ten. CDR3 sequence (DNA): TGTGCCAGCAGCGTGGGACTAGCGGGGGCCTACGAGCAGTACTTC. Protein: CASSVGLAGAYEQYF. The gene calls are TRBV9 and TRBJ2-7; TRBD2 aligns across 14 bases. The ends lost 2 bases at V and 2 bases at J; junction bases unmatched: 0. CDR1 and CDR2 (germline): SGDLS, YYNGEE. The CDR3 length is 15 residues.

This clonotype occurred many times. The gene calls are TRBV28 and TRBJ1-2, with TRBD1 matching over 10 bases. CDR3 length equals 17 residues. Looked up from germline, CDR1 is MDHEN and CDR2 is SYDVKM. After removal of 2 bases from V and 6 bases from J, the junction contained 12 bases not matched to a gene. The CDR3 DNA follows: TGTGCCAGCAGTTTAGCCGGACAGGGGGATTCGAGGCATGGCTACACCTTC. As protein: CASSLAGQGDSRHGYTF.

This clonotype was observed many times. V gene TRBV21-1 combines with J gene TRBJ2-1; TRBD1 is the table's D call and was not checked against the DNA. TRBV21-1 is shown as a pseudogene. The CDR3 runs to 18 residues. The DNA of the CDR3 is TGTGCCAGCAGCAAAGGCCCAGGGGGGAGCCCCTCCTACAATGAGCAGTTCTTC. Its translation: CASSKGPGGSPSYNEQFF.

This clonotype was recorded at least ten times. This chain uses TRBV20-1 with TRBJ2-7; 10 bases align to TRBD2. CDR3 length: 16 residues. The V gene end was trimmed by 3 bases and the J gene end by 7 bases; junction bases not matched to a gene: 15. Germline V gene sequence: CDR1 DFQATT, CDR2 SNEGSKA (reference sequence). DNA for the CDR3: TGCAGTGCTAGCAGAGCTAGCGGGAGTCGGCGGAGGGAGCAGTACTTC. Residues: CSASRASGSRRREQYF.

The chain carries TRBV27 and TRBJ2-7, with 8 positions matching TRBD2. Looked up from germline, CDR1 is MNHEY and CDR2 is SMNVEV (reference sequence). This CDR3 comprises 15 residues. V lost 5 bases to trimming and J lost 0 bases; unmatched junction nucleotides: 6. The CDR3 region is CASSPLAGNSYEQYF. The CDR3 coding sequence is TGTGCCAGCAGTCCCCTAGCGGGCAACTCCTACGAGCAGTACTTC.

This clonotype was found many times. The gene calls are TRBV7-2 and TRBJ2-1; D unclear. Germline V CDR1 and CDR2: SGHTA, FQGNSA. There are 16 residues in the CDR3. V shed 1 base and J shed 5 bases, with 15 bases lying between them. The DNA for the CDR3 is TGTGCCAGCAGCTTAGATTTGGTGGGCTGGGACAATGAGCAGTTCTTC. Its translation: CASSLDLVGWDNEQFF.

This chain uses TRBV5-4 with TRBJ2-7; perhaps D is TRBD1 or TRBD2 (5 bases each). V gave up 3 bases and J gave up 6 bases, with 16 bases separating them. CDR3 size: 14 residues. Per the germline V gene, CDR1 is SGHNT and CDR2 is YYREEE (reference sequence). The CDR3 here is CASSSGTPRSEQYF. The CDR3 region has the DNA TGTGCCAGCAGCTCTGGGACCCCTAGAAGCGAGCAGTACTTC.

This clonotype came up many times. The V and J genes are TRBV18 and TRBJ1-5; D is uncertain. CDR1 is KGHSH, CDR2 LQKENI, per germline. The CDR3 extends over 14 amino acids. Trimming stripped 0 bases from V and 5 bases from J, with 8 bases between. DNA of the CDR3: TGTGCCAGCTCACCACCATCAGAGGATCAGCCCCAGCATTTT. Amino acids: CASSPPSEDQPQHF.

This clonotype was seen ten or more times. V gene TRBV12-3 or TRBV12-4 combines with J gene TRBJ1-5; D gene uncertain. The CDR3 sequence is 14 residues long. V lost 6 bases, J lost 3 bases, and 12 bases lay in between. This chain's CDR3 is CASRPSGPNQPQHF. CDR3 coding DNA: TGTGCCAGCAGACCCTCAGGCCCCAATCAGCCCCAGCATTTT.

The chain recombines TRBV10-3 with TRBJ2-2, with a tentative D call TRBD1 (6 bases). The CDR3 loop spans 13 amino acids. Trimming removed 7 bases at V and 7 bases at J, with 13 bases between. CDR1 is ENHRY and CDR2 is SYGVKD in the germline V gene. The CDR3 region has the DNA TGTGCCATCATGCGACAGGTGGTCGGGGAGCTGTTTTTT. This gives the protein CAIMRQVVGELFF.

This clonotype was observed at least ten times. The genes are TRBV29-1 and TRBJ2-7; no reliable D call. The CDR3 totals 12 residues. Germline CDR1 reads SQVTM; CDR2 reads ANQGSEA. The V end was cut by 4 bases, the J end by 2 bases, with 9 bases between. CDR3 residues: CSVGAGTYEQYF. The CDR3 nucleotides read TGCAGCGTTGGGGCCGGCACCTACGAGCAGTACTTC.

Ten or more counts support this clonotype. The rearrangement links TRBV3-1 to TRBJ1-6, with D perhaps TRBD1 (5 bases). V gave up 3 bases and J gave up 7 bases, with 13 bases separating them. This CDR3 has 15 residues. CDR1 LGHDT and CDR2 YNNKEL come from the germline V gene (reference sequence). The CDR3 DNA reads as TGTGCCAGCAGCCAGCTGGACGGGGGGAATTCACCCCTCCACTTT. This sequence encodes CASSQLDGGNSPLHF.